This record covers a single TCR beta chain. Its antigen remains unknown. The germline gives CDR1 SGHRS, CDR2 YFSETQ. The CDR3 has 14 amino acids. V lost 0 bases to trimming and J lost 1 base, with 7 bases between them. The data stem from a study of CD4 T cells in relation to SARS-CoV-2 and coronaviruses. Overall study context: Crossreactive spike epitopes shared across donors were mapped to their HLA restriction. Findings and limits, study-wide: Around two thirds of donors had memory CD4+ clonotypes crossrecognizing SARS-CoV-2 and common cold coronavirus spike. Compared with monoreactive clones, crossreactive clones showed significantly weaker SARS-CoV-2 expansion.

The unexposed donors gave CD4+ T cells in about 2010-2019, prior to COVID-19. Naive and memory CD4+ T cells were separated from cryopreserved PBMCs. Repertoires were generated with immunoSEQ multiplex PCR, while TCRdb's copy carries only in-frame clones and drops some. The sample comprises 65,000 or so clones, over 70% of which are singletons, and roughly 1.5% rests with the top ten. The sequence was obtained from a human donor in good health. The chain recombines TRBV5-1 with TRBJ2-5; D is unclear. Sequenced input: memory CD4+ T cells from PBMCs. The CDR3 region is CASSLGQPQETQYF. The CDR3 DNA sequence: TGCGCCAGCAGCTTGGGACAACCCCAAGAGACCCAGTACTTC.